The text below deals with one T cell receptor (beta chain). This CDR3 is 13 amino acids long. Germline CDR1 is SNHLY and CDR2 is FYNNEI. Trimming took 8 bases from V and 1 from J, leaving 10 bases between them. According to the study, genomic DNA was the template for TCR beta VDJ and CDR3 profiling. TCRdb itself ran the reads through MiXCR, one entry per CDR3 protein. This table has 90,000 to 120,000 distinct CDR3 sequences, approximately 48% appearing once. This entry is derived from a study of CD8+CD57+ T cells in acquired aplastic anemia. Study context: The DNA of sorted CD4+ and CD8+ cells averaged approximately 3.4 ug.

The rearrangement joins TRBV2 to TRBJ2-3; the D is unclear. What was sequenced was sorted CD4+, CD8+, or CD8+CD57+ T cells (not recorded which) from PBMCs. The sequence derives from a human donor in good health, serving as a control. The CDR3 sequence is CASGNVGTDTQYF. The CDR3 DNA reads TGTGCCAGCGGGAACGTGGGCACAGATACGCAGTATTTT.